This T cell receptor beta chain was retrieved from a study of preoperative IRX-2 immunotherapy in early breast cancer (dated by TCRdb to the late 2010s). The library was built by means of the immunoSEQ multiplex PCR assay. Drawn from immuneACCESS, this table holds only the in-frame rearrangements with V and J called that TCRdb kept. Clones are partly lost; checked studies trace under half to an unresolved V gene and leave the rest unexplained. The sample table records around 30,000 clones; roughly four fifths of these occur just once. Jointly, the top ten make up around 2.3% of the sample. To note about this clone: Its antigen has not been determined. The input lacks base qualities; no much larger clone sits a single base away.

From the cysteine through the phenylalanine, the CDR3 covers 15 amino acids. The only DNA kept is the CDR3, 45 bases in frame from the first base. Sample treatment or condition, as interpreted from the label and publication: preoperative locoregional IRX-2 cytokine immunotherapy. The samples were obtained from a phase Ib study in which preoperative, locoregional IRX-2 cytokine immunotherapy intended to prime immune responses was tested. Patients with early-stage breast cancer who were given IRX-2 before surgery served as donors. The chain couples TRBV22-1 to TRBJ2-7; whether TRBD2, the table's D call, matches the DNA was not checked. TRBV22-1 is assigned pseudogene status. Source: lymph node tissue, taken from a patient treated with IRX-2 immunotherapy. This receptor was obtained from a human donor with breast cancer. CDR3 loop: CASCSLDSGASKQYF. The DNA sequence is TGTGCCAGCTGCTCTCTGGATAGCGGGGCATCCAAGCAGTACTTC.